This T cell receptor (beta chain) originates from a study of spatial heterogeneity in lung cancer. TCRdb re-called the 5' RACE reads through MiXCR, storing one row per CDR3 protein. Among about 92,000 distinct CDR3 sequences listed, about 12% were seen once. The length of the CDR3 is 15 residues. Trimming left V 1 base short and J 0 bases short, with 7 bases between. Germline CDR1 reads SGHKS; CDR2 reads YYEKEE (reference sequence). The sample's time point: sample taken at primary tumor resection. Unsorted tumor, nontumor lung tissue or cryopreserved PBMC supplied the whole RNA. This material consisted of PBMCs, taken at surgery. The chain links TRBV5-5 to TRBJ2-2; TRBD2 might be the D (6 bases). The clonotype originates from a male donor with early-stage non-small cell lung cancer. The DNA of the CDR3 is TGTGCCAGCAGCTTGTGGGGGGCGAACACCGGGGAGCTGTTTTTT. Translated, it gives CASSLWGANTGELFF.